These T cell receptor beta chains were read from a single sample in a study of cytomegalovirus exposure and HLA in healthy donors. Assay: immunoSEQ multiplex PCR; the TCRdb copy retains only in-frame clones and omits some. The sample lists some 110,000 clones; more than 60% were seen once. Sequenced sample: PBMCs. These receptor sequences come from a woman in her forties or fifties in good health and CMV-seropositive. Both conserved end residues are part of each CDR3. Each record gives: D gene, clone size, V gene, CDR3 length, J gene, CDR3 protein, CDR3 DNA. A D gene is named only where the DNA matches it firmly. Part of the rows lack a size; the others show once, few, many or a class for expanded clones.

>NA|NA|TRBV7-8|16|TRBJ1-5
CASSLVHRARNQPQHF
TGTGCCAGCAGCTTAGTACACAGGGCGCGCAATCAGCCCCAGCATTTT
>NA|few|TRBV5-1|13|TRBJ1-2
CASSLRSGDGYTF
TGCGCCAGCAGCTTGAGGTCAGGGGACGGCTACACCTTC
>NA|NA|TRBV6-5|15|TRBJ1-5
CASSDLGGANQPQHF
TGTGCCAGCAGCGATCTTGGGGGGGCCAATCAGCCCCAGCATTTT
>NA|few|TRBV28|12|TRBJ1-4
CASSLRNEKLFF
TGTGCCAGCAGTCTACGGAATGAAAAACTGTTTTTT
>NA|NA|TRBV30|14|TRBJ2-2
CAWSVWSRAGELFF
TGTGCCTGGAGTGTATGGAGCAGGGCCGGGGAGCTGTTTTTT
>NA|NA|TRBV9|13|TRBJ1-6
CASSDSGGSPLHF
TGTGCCAGCAGCGACAGCGGGGGTTCACCCCTCCACTTT
>TRBD1|NA|TRBV6-5|14|TRBJ2-7
CASSTGDRDYEQYF
TGTGCCAGCAGCACAGGGGACAGGGACTACGAGCAGTACTTC
>NA|NA|TRBV15|14|TRBJ1-5
CATLTPGARQPQHF
TGTGCCACGCTGACCCCAGGCGCGCGTCAGCCCCAGCATTTT
>NA|few|TRBV5-1|14|TRBJ2-5
CASSLRGFGETQYF
TGCGCCAGCAGCTTGCGGGGGTTTGGAGAGACCCAGTACTTC
>TRBD2|NA|TRBV9|19|TRBJ2-1
CASSVAIWASGGGNNEQFF
TGTGCCAGCAGCGTAGCTATCTGGGCTAGCGGGGGGGGAAACAATGAGCAGTTCTTC
>TRBD1|NA|TRBV11-1|14|TRBJ2-7
CASSYSGQGYEQYF
TGTGCCAGCAGCTATTCGGGACAGGGGTACGAGCAGTACTTC
>TRBD1|NA|TRBV19|14|TRBJ2-7
CASSGVRGIYEQYF
TGTGCCAGTAGTGGGGTCAGGGGGATCTACGAGCAGTACTTC
>NA|NA|TRBV2|15|TRBJ1-5
CASRPTGHLNQPQHF
TGTGCCAGCCGGCCAACAGGGCATCTCAATCAGCCCCAGCATTTT
>TRBD1|NA|TRBV30|13|TRBJ1-2
CAWSDRGEGGYTF
TGTGCCTGGAGCGACAGGGGAGAAGGCGGCTACACCTTC
>NA|NA|TRBV7-9|14|TRBJ1-1
CSSSSMGGSTEAFF
TGTTCCAGCAGCTCAATGGGGGGAAGCACTGAAGCTTTCTTT
>NA|few|TRBV4-3|15|TRBJ2-7
CASSQDKNHRDEQYF
TGCGCCAGCAGCCAAGATAAGAACCACCGCGACGAGCAGTACTTC
>TRBD2|NA|TRBV5-1|16|TRBJ2-3
CASSLETSGGSDTQYF
TGCGCCAGCAGCTTGGAGACTAGCGGGGGGTCAGATACGCAGTATTTT
>TRBD1|few|TRBV9|17|TRBJ2-5
CASSAARDRGGWETQYF
TGTGCCAGCAGCGCCGCCCGGGACAGGGGCGGATGGGAGACCCAGTACTTC
>TRBD1|NA|TRBV6-6|16|TRBJ1-1
CASSSPRTGGRGEAFF
TGTGCCAGCAGTTCCCCAAGGACAGGCGGAAGGGGGGAAGCTTTCTTT
>NA|NA|TRBV19|16|TRBJ2-7
CASSIGSSQYSYEQYF
TGTGCCAGTAGTATTGGTTCTTCTCAGTACTCCTACGAGCAGTACTTC
>NA|NA|TRBV7-8|13|TRBJ1-4
CASSLTDSEKLFF
TGTGCCAGCAGCCTAACCGATAGTGAAAAACTGTTTTTT
>NA|NA|TRBV18|17|TRBJ1-6
CASSPRPTRADNSPLHF
TGTGCCAGCTCACCGAGGCCCACGAGGGCGGATAATTCACCCCTCCACTTT
>TRBD2|NA|TRBV5-4|17|TRBJ2-2
CASSTGTSDLGAGELFF
TGTGCCAGCAGTACCGGGACTAGCGATTTGGGCGCCGGGGAGCTGTTTTTT
>NA|NA|TRBV7-6|13|TRBJ1-5
CASSQGSGQPQHF
TGTGCCAGCAGTCAGGGGTCCGGGCAGCCCCAGCATTTT
>NA|NA|TRBV4-1|15|TRBJ1-2
CASSQDVGRMYGYTF
TGCGCCAGCAGCCAAGATGTGGGCAGGATGTATGGCTACACCTTC
>TRBD1|NA|TRBV7-3|13|TRBJ2-7
CASSALQGGEQYF
TGTGCCAGCAGCGCCTTACAGGGGGGCGAGCAGTACTTC
>TRBD1|few|TRBV2|15|TRBJ1-1
CASRSDRGWNTEAFF
TGTGCCAGCAGATCCGACAGGGGGTGGAACACTGAAGCTTTCTTT
>TRBD2|NA|TRBV5-1|17|TRBJ2-3
CASSFDTSGGAADTQYF
TGCGCCAGCAGCTTTGATACTAGCGGGGGGGCCGCGGATACGCAGTATTTT
>TRBD2|NA|TRBV2|17|TRBJ2-1
CASSEDPDGGAGNEQFF
TGTGCCAGCAGTGAAGACCCAGACGGGGGGGCGGGCAATGAGCAGTTCTTC
>NA|few|TRBV15|16|TRBJ1-2
CATSRDFVSGDRGYTF
TGTGCCACCAGCAGAGATTTCGTCTCAGGGGATCGTGGCTACACCTTC
>TRBD1|NA|TRBV27|15|TRBJ2-3
CASSRDRGSTDTQYF
TGTGCCAGCAGTCGGGACAGGGGTAGCACAGATACGCAGTATTTT
>TRBD1|NA|TRBV18|14|TRBJ1-2
CASSRDRGLWGYTF
TGTGCCAGCTCACGGGACAGGGGCCTCTGGGGTTACACCTTC